Each of the 32 T cell receptor beta chains below was sequenced from the same sample in a study of neurological immune-mediated disorders. TCRdb independently ran MiXCR on the 5' RACE reads; one entry per CDR3 protein. The table lists roughly 30,000 distinct CDR3 sequences, around a quarter of them singletons. The sequenced sample consisted of CD4+ T cells from blood. The receptors originated from a man in his fifties with HTLV-1-associated myelopathy (HAM/TSP).

This clonotype occurred many times. The rearrangement links TRBV19 to TRBJ2-2, with 9 bases matching TRBD1. J was trimmed by 6 bases and V by 4 bases; bases with no gene match: 6. The CDR3 spans 15 residues. CDR1 is LNHDA and CDR2 is SQIVND in the germline V gene (reference sequence). The CDR3 DNA follows: TGTGCCAGTAGTAACCGGGACAGGGCGGCCGGGGAGCTGTTTTTT. Translating it yields CASSNRDRAAGELFF. Together with reference TRBV19 and TRBJ2-2, the CDR3 gives the full variable domain: DGGITQSPKYLFRKEGQNVTLSCEQNLNHDAMYWYRQDPGQGLRLIYYSQIVNDFQKGDIAEGYSVSREKKESFPLTVTSAQKNPTAFYLCASSNRDRAAGELFFGEGSRLTVL.

Many counts were recorded for this clonotype. The chain joins TRBV5-1 to TRBJ1-1; 11 positions agree with TRBD1. Germline V gene sequence: CDR1 SGHRS, CDR2 YFSETQ. Germline trimming cut 4 bases from V and 0 bases from J; bases unmatched to any gene: 11. The CDR3 length is 18 residues. CDR3 protein: CASSRTGTGGEMNTEAFF. In DNA, the CDR3 is TGCGCCAGCAGCCGCACCGGGACAGGGGGGGAGATGAACACTGAAGCTTTCTTT.

The rearrangement uses TRBV5-1 and TRBJ1-2, with D maybe TRBD1 (5 bases). Germline V gives CDR1 SGHRS, CDR2 YFSETQ. The ends were cut back, 8 bases at V and 6 bases at J, with 20 bases in the middle. The CDR3 sequence is 14 residues long. The CDR3 is CASSRSLGEDGYTF. CDR3 sequence (DNA): TGCGCCAGTTCGCGTTCTCTGGGGGAGGATGGCTACACCTTC.

This clonotype was observed many times. The rearrangement joins TRBV29-1 to TRBJ2-2; TRBD2 matches 13 bases. J gave up 5 bases and V 7 bases, and 7 bases lay outside the gene matches. CDR3 length equals 15 residues. Germline values: CDR1 SQVTM, CDR2 ANQGSEA. In DNA form, the CDR3 reads TGCAGCGCCACTAGCGGGAGGGCCGGAACCGGGGAGCTGTTTTTT. This sequence encodes CSATSGRAGTGELFF.

The V gene is TRBV3-1, the J gene TRBJ1-1; TRBD1 aligns across 9 bases. J was trimmed by 9 bases and V by 1 base; bases with no gene match: 9. CDR3 size: 15 residues. CDR1 is LGHDT and CDR2 is YNNKEL in the germline V gene (reference sequence). As DNA, the CDR3 is TGTGCCAGCAGCCAAGTGAGGGACAGGGAGGCAAAAGCTTTCTTT. It translates to CASSQVRDREAKAFF.

The sample holds many counts of this clonotype. The chain employs TRBV12-3 or TRBV12-4 and TRBJ1-6; maybe TRBD1 (5 bases). The CDR3 runs to 14 residues. With 3 bases removed from V and 3 bases from J, the gap between germline ends came to 6 bases. The CDR3: CASSFGGYNSPLHF. CDR3 nucleotide sequence: TGTGCCAGCAGTTTTGGGGGCTATAATTCACCCCTCCACTTT.

This clonotype showed up many times. The CDR3 bases are TGCGCCAGCAGCCCGGAGACAGGGAGTAGGGCTGAAGCTTTCTTT. Translating it yields CASSPETGSRAEAFF. The V and J genes are TRBV4-1 and TRBJ1-1; TRBD1 agrees at 7 bases. Germline CDR1 and CDR2: MGHRA and YSYEKL. The trim removed 4 bases at V and 6 bases at J, leaving 11 bases unmatched. CDR3 size: 15 residues.

The table lists this clonotype with many counts. V is TRBV6-1 and J is TRBJ2-2; 12 bases line up with TRBD1. Trimming cost V 2 bases and J 3 bases; bases outside gene matches: 4. Per germline, CDR1 MNHNS and CDR2 SASEGT. This CDR3 is 17 amino acids long. The CDR3, as DNA: TGTGCCAGCAGTGAATTGGGACAGGGGGCCTACACCGGGGAGCTGTTTTTT. As protein: CASSELGQGAYTGELFF.

This clonotype came up many times. The chain is built from TRBV7-2 and TRBJ2-7; 13 positions agree with TRBD2. The CDR3 is made up of 15 amino acids. Looked up from germline, CDR1 is SGHTA and CDR2 is FQGNSA. V lost 5 bases and J lost 7; bases outside the gene matches: 8. DNA of the CDR3: TGTGCCAGCAGCATCGGACTAGCGGGAGCTTTGGAGCAGTACTTC. This sequence encodes CASSIGLAGALEQYF.

In this sample, this clonotype turned up many times. CDR3 sequence: CASSGHRNTEAFF. The CDR3 nucleotides read TGTGCCAGCAGCGGACACAGGAACACTGAAGCTTTCTTT. The genes are TRBV7-8 and TRBJ1-1, with D maybe TRBD1 (5 bases). CDR1 and CDR2 from the germline V gene are SGHVS and FQNEAQ. This CDR3 comprises 13 residues. V was shortened by 5 bases and J by 1 base, with 8 bases between the two germline ends. Complete variable domain (other parts from reference TRBV7-8 and TRBJ1-1): GAGVSQSPRYKVAKRGQDVALRCDPISGHVSLFWYQQALGQGPEFLTYFQNEAQLDKSGLPSDRFFAERPEGSVSTLKIQRTQQEDSAVYLCASSGHRNTEAFFGQGTRLTVV.

V gene TRBV7-2 combines with J gene TRBJ2-7; TRBD2 aligns across 13 bases. The CDR3 consists of 13 residues. Germline CDR1 is SGHTA and CDR2 is FQGNSA. V shed 4 bases and J 7 bases; nucleotides not matched to a gene: 1. The CDR3 nucleotides read TGTGCCAGCAGCTCGGGACTAGCGGGAGAGCAGTACTTC. It encodes CASSSGLAGEQYF.

The sample holds many counts of this clonotype. This chain uses TRBV29-1 with TRBJ1-2; no definite D call. The CDR3 loop spans 12 amino acids. Trimming removed 5 bases from V and 4 bases from J, with 11 bases in between. Germline loops: CDR1 SQVTM, CDR2 ANQGSEA. In DNA form, the CDR3 reads TGCAGCGTTCGTACAGACTCCTATGGCTACACCTTC. Amino acids: CSVRTDSYGYTF.

This clonotype has a count of ten or more. This sequence joins TRBV29-1 and TRBJ2-5; D ambiguous. The CDR3 runs to 12 residues. V lost 4 bases and J lost 1, with 7 bases in between. Germline V gene lookup returns CDR1 SQVTM and CDR2 ANQGSEA. CDR3 nucleotides: TGCAGCGTTGGAATTAGCCAAGAGACCCAGTACTTC. This sequence encodes CSVGISQETQYF.

This clonotype appeared many times. The rearrangement joins TRBV6-5 to TRBJ1-2, with TRBD1 as a possible D gene (5 bases). Between the trimmed V and J ends, which lost 2 bases and 6 bases, there was a span of 22 bases. This CDR3 has 17 amino acids. Germline-derived CDR1 and CDR2 are MNHEY and SVGAGI. The CDR3 loop reads CASSYGALGGGRHGYTF. CDR3 DNA sequence: TGTGCCAGCAGTTACGGGGCTTTAGGCGGCGGGAGGCATGGCTACACCTTC.

This clonotype was found once. The V call is TRBV5-1, the J call TRBJ2-7; 8 bases are a match to TRBD1. J was trimmed by 3 bases and V by 4 bases; bases with no gene match: 15. The CDR3 loop spans 17 amino acids. CDR1 is SGHRS and CDR2 is YFSETQ in the germline V gene. This chain's CDR3 is CASSLNTRGQANYEQYF. The CDR3 DNA is TGCGCCAGCAGCCTGAACACCCGGGGACAGGCGAACTACGAGCAGTACTTC.

This clonotype was seen ten or more times. The J gene is TRBJ2-2, the V gene TRBV20-1, with 9 bases aligning to TRBD1. V was pared by 4 bases and J by 4 bases, with 10 bases of the junction left unmatched. Germline CDR1 is DFQATT and CDR2 is SNEGSKA (reference sequence). The CDR3 runs 16 residues. CDR3 protein: CSAKDRGFIGTGELFF. DNA for the CDR3: TGCAGTGCTAAGGACAGGGGTTTCATAGGCACCGGGGAGCTGTTTTTT.

This clonotype was seen many times. J is TRBJ1-1 and V is TRBV5-1; no firm D call. This CDR3 spans 12 amino acids. The V gene's germline CDR1 is SGHRS and CDR2 YFSETQ. The ends were cut back, 2 bases at V and 8 bases at J, with 10 bases in the middle. As DNA, the CDR3 is TGCGCCAGCAGCTTCCGGGCTACCGAAGCTTTCTTT. Amino acids: CASSFRATEAFF.

This clonotype showed up many times. V usage is TRBV10-3 and J usage is TRBJ2-1; 9 bases agree with TRBD2. Per germline, CDR1 ENHRY and CDR2 SYGVKD. V trimming: 2 bases; J trimming: 2 bases; junction bases outside the gene matches: 1. This CDR3 has 15 residues. CDR3 bases: TGTGCCATCAGTGAGATAGCGGGGGCCTACAATGAGCAGTTCTTC. Encoded protein: CAISEIAGAYNEQFF.

This clonotype was seen at least ten times. CDR3 residues: CASSTGQGYTF. CDR3 DNA sequence: TGTGCCAGCAGCACAGGTCAGGGCTACACCTTC. V gene TRBV6-5 combines with J gene TRBJ1-2, with D possibly being TRBD1 (5 bases). This CDR3 has 11 amino acids. Germline lookup yields CDR1 MNHEY and CDR2 SVGAGI. Trimming took 6 bases from V and 8 from J, leaving 10 bases between them.

By share, this clonotype ranks as medium-sized. V usage is TRBV2 and J usage is TRBJ1-6; maybe TRBD1 (5 bases). The germline gives CDR1 SNHLY, CDR2 FYNNEI. Trimming took 0 bases from V and 7 from J, leaving 16 bases between them. The CDR3 covers 17 residues. The CDR3 here is CASSEAISGLGNSPLHF. The CDR3 bases are TGTGCCAGCAGTGAAGCGATTTCAGGGCTAGGGAATTCACCCCTCCACTTT.

This clonotype was seen ten or more times. The chain links TRBV12-2 to TRBJ1-6; TRBD1 was called by the table and not checked on the DNA. TRBV12-2 constitutes a pseudogene. CDR3 length: 21 amino acids. The CDR3 region is CASRLVPAPQWVVAYNSPLHF. The CDR3 region has the DNA TGTGCAAGTCGCTTAGTACCGGCCCCTCAATGGGTAGTGGCGTATAATTCACCCCTCCACTTT.

The chain links TRBV20-1 to TRBJ1-2, with D perhaps TRBD1 (5 bases). The CDR3 has 13 amino acids. Trimming shortened V by 3 bases and J by 5 bases, and 13 bases separated the two germline ends. Germline lookup yields CDR1 DFQATT and CDR2 SNEGSKA (reference sequence). In DNA, the CDR3 is TGCAGTGCTAGGGGGCAAGAAAGGTATGGCTACACCTTC. This gives the protein CSARGQERYGYTF.

This clonotype was counted ten times or more. The chain uses TRBV18 and TRBJ2-2; 7 nucleotides align to TRBD1. Trimming took 1 base from V and 2 from J; bases not matched to a gene: 1. Germline-derived CDR1 and CDR2 are KGHSH and LQKENI. This CDR3 is 15 amino acids long. Here the CDR3 reads CASSPQGANTGELFF. CDR3 DNA: TGTGCCAGCTCACCACAGGGGGCCAACACCGGGGAGCTGTTTTTT.

Within the sample, this clonotype is medium-sized. The genes are TRBV20-1 and TRBJ2-1; TRBD2 agrees at 10 bases. The germline gives CDR1 DFQATT, CDR2 SNEGSKA (reference sequence). V was clipped by 7 bases and J by 9 bases; unmatched bases: 6. The CDR3 spans 12 residues. The CDR3 here is CSGLAGVFEQFF. Written as DNA, the CDR3 is TGCAGTGGGCTAGCGGGAGTCTTTGAGCAGTTCTTC.

This clonotype was recorded many times. CDR3 sequence: CASSGGAPSYNEQFF. The CDR3 DNA is TGTGCCAGTTCGGGGGGCGCGCCTTCCTACAATGAGCAGTTCTTC. The chain employs TRBV12-3 or TRBV12-4 and TRBJ2-1; TRBD2 is a possible D gene (7 bases). Trimming took off 9 bases at V and 1 base at J, with 16 bases between the two ends. The CDR3 covers 15 residues.

This clonotype occurred many times. J is TRBJ1-5 and V is TRBV12-3 or TRBV12-4, with 7 bases fitting TRBD1. The CDR3 covers 14 residues. V lost 5 bases to trimming and J lost 1 base; unmatched junction nucleotides: 2. CDR3 nucleotide sequence: TGTGCCAGCAGTCTGACAGGGAGCAATCAGCCCCAGCATTTT. This sequence encodes CASSLTGSNQPQHF.

This clonotype appeared many times. The J gene is TRBJ1-1, the V gene TRBV28; D uncertain. The CDR3 has 11 amino acids. Germline V gene data show CDR1 as MDHEN and CDR2 as SYDVKM. With 6 bases removed from V and 5 bases from J, the gap between germline ends came to 7 bases. CDR3 bases: TGTGCCAGCAGCAAGTTTACTGAAGCTTTCTTT. Translation: CASSKFTEAFF.

This chain links TRBV20-1 with TRBJ2-5; 9 nucleotides align to TRBD1. The V gene end was trimmed by 1 base and the J gene end by 2 bases; junction bases not matched to a gene: 11. The germline V gene encodes CDR1 DFQATT and CDR2 SNEGSKA (reference sequence). The CDR3 is 17 residues long. This chain's CDR3 is CSARVEPRDREQETQYF. The CDR3 bases are TGCAGTGCTAGAGTCGAACCCCGGGACAGGGAACAAGAGACCCAGTACTTC.

This clonotype was detected ten times or more. CDR3 in DNA: TGTGCCAGCAGTTACCCCGGGACTAGCGGGAGGGCCCGCGATACGCAGTATTTT. Residues: CASSYPGTSGRARDTQYF. The chain recombines TRBV6-6 with TRBJ2-3; 16 nucleotides match TRBD2. The germline CDR1 and CDR2 sequences are MNHNY and SVGAGI (reference sequence). The junction had 8 bases not matched to a gene; V was cut back by 2 bases and J by 6 bases. CDR3 length: 18 residues.

This clonotype occurred many times. V gene TRBV5-1 combines with J gene TRBJ1-3; D unclear. Germline V lookup: CDR1 SGHRS, CDR2 YFSETQ. The length of the CDR3 is 15 residues. The V and J ends lost 2 bases and 1 base respectively, with 10 bases between them. DNA for the CDR3: TGCGCCAGCAGCTTTGGCGGGCCTTCTGGAAACACCATATATTTT. Protein: CASSFGGPSGNTIYF.

This clonotype was seen many times. CDR3 DNA: TGCGCCAGCAGCTTGGACGGGGGCGAGTATTCACCCCTCCACTTT. Its translation: CASSLDGGEYSPLHF. The chain is built from TRBV5-1 and TRBJ1-6; D perhaps matches TRBD1 (6 bases). CDR1 is SGHRS, CDR2 YFSETQ, per germline. V was shortened by 0 bases and J by 8 bases, with 12 bases between the two germline ends. This CDR3 spans 15 amino acids.

This clonotype has at least ten counts. J is TRBJ2-7 and V is TRBV12-3 or TRBV12-4; TRBD1 or TRBD2 may be the D gene (5 bases each). V was trimmed by 8 bases and J by 6 bases, leaving 11 bases between them. The CDR3 has 11 residues. Here the CDR3 reads CASGEGFEQYF. CDR3 nucleotides: TGTGCCAGCGGTGAGGGGTTCGAGCAGTACTTC.